This entry lists 20 T cell receptor beta chains sequenced from one sample in a study of shared clonotypes between healthy human individuals. Assay used: immunoSEQ multiplex PCR; TCRdb lists only in-frame clones, some missing. The repertoire holds about 500,000 clones, with approximately 77% as singletons. Material: PBMCs. The receptor source for this set is a woman in her thirties or forties in good health. Some clones in this sample may be carry-over from other donors' samples.

Regarding this clone: Being one base from a much bigger clone, this may be a read error. This CDR3 is also generated by other DNA sequences in the sample. The CDR3: CASSVTGGKAGANVLTF. Here the CDR3 DNA reads TGTGCCAGCAGTGTGACAGGGGGTAAGGCTGGGGCCAACGTCCTGACCTTC. J is TRBJ2-6 and V is TRBV11-2, with TRBD1 identical over 9 bases. The CDR3 contains 17 residues. Germline V CDR1 and CDR2: SGHAT, FQNNGV.

The genes are TRBV5-4 and TRBJ2-5; D possibly corresponds to TRBD2 (6 bases). Trimming cost V 4 bases and J 5 bases, with 18 bases left between them. The CDR3 contains 15 residues. Germline-derived CDR1 and CDR2 are SGHNT and YYREEE (reference sequence). CDR3 sequence: CASSTGVRVSETQYF. The CDR3 nucleotides read TGTGCCAGCAGCACGGGAGTCAGGGTCTCGGAGACCCAGTACTTC.

The CDR3 protein is CASSEYGRVYEQYF. The CDR3 DNA is TGTGCCAGCAGTGAATACGGCAGGGTATACGAGCAGTACTTC. The chain employs TRBV6-1 and TRBJ2-7; possibly TRBD1 for D (5 bases). CDR1 is MNHNS, CDR2 SASEGT, per germline. The CDR3 loop spans 14 amino acids. Trimming pared 2 bases from V and 4 bases from J, leaving 12 bases between.

The chain links TRBV14 to TRBJ2-7, with D possibly TRBD1 on 5 matching bases. CDR3 length: 13 amino acids. Germline CDR1 is SGHDN and CDR2 is FVKESK. Trimming shortened V by 0 bases and J by 6 bases, and 9 bases separated the two germline ends. The CDR3, as DNA: TGTGCCAGCAGCCAAGATTGGCAGGGCGAGCAGTACTTC. Its protein product is CASSQDWQGEQYF.

This clone has at least ten counts. The sample has other DNA sequences that encode this CDR3 too. V and J are TRBV7-2 and TRBJ2-2; D gene ambiguous. Trimming pared 5 bases from V and 4 bases from J, leaving 5 bases between. CDR1 and CDR2 (germline): SGHTA, FQGNSA. The CDR3 has 12 amino acids. As DNA, the CDR3 is TGTGCCAGCAGCCGTCGCACCGGGGAGCTGTTTTTT. Translation gives CASSRRTGELFF.

Note on this clone: A much larger clone differs from this one at a single base, so this may be a read error. The V call is TRBV28, the J call TRBJ2-7; D possibly corresponds to TRBD1 (6 bases). CDR1 is MDHEN, CDR2 SYDVKM, per germline. The germline V and J ends were trimmed by 3 bases and 2 bases, with 11 bases remaining between them. CDR3 size: 14 residues. CDR3 loop: CASSLMRQAYEQYF. The CDR3 nucleotides are TGTGCCAGCAGTTTGATGAGACAGGCCTACGAGCAGTACTTC.

About this clone itself: A far larger clone is only one base removed, so a read error is likely. Other DNA sequences of this sample code for an identical CDR3. The chain carries TRBV7-9 and TRBJ2-7; tentatively, D is TRBD1 or TRBD2 (5 bases each). The CDR3 extends over 15 amino acids. Germline lookup yields CDR1 SEHNR and CDR2 FQNEAQ (reference sequence). CDR3 in DNA: TGTGCTAGCAGCTTAGTGGGGGTCCGCACCTACGAGCAGTACTTC. Amino acids: CASSLVGVRTYEQYF.

With regard to this clone: Since a far larger clone is one base different, this is likely a read error. The chain couples TRBV9 to TRBJ2-4, with 8 nucleotides matching TRBD2. Per germline, CDR1 SGDLS and CDR2 YYNGEE. This CDR3 is built from 15 residues. CDR3 protein: CASSSGKVAKNVQYF. In DNA, the CDR3 is TGTGCCAGCAGTAGCGGGAAGGTAGCCAAAAACGTTCAGTACTTC.

This chain connects TRBV27 to TRBJ2-7, with D uncertain. The J call may be faulty, since TRBJ2-1 better matches the DNA end. Germline V CDR1 and CDR2: MNHEY, SMNVEV (reference sequence). The CDR3 has 12 amino acids. CDR3: CASSRVLGEQFF. The CDR3 nucleotides read TGTGCCAGCAGCAGAGTTTTGGGTGAGCAGTTCTTC.

A few counts support this clone. The chain combines TRBV28 with TRBJ2-3; 11 bases align to TRBD2. This CDR3 is 18 amino acids long. In germline, CDR1 is MDHEN, CDR2 SYDVKM. Trimming at V came to 5 bases and at J to 0 bases, leaving 10 bases not matched to a gene. CDR3 in DNA: TGTGCCAGCAGTCCTCATTTAGCGGGGGGGCGGAGCACAGATACGCAGTATTTT. Translated: CASSPHLAGGRSTDTQYF.

This clone was observed a few times. This rearrangement joins TRBV7-2 to TRBJ1-1, with D unresolved. Germline CDR1 and CDR2: SGHTA and FQGNSA. This CDR3 has 13 residues. V lost 2 bases to trimming and J lost 7 bases, with 11 bases between them. The CDR3 coding sequence is TGTGCCAGCAGCTTACCTTCTTTAGTTGAAGCTTTCTTT. Translated: CASSLPSLVEAFF.

This clone was seen just once. The J gene is TRBJ2-1, the V gene TRBV23-1; 10 nucleotides agree with TRBD2. TRBV23-1 falls under the ORF class, with uncertain function. CDR3 length: 17 residues. V dropped 0 bases and J dropped 0; count of bases not matched to a gene: 2. As DNA, the CDR3 is TGCGCCAGCAGTCAATCGGCTAGCGGGAGCTCCTACAATGAGCAGTTCTTC. It is translated as CASSQSASGSSYNEQFF.

The rearrangement joins TRBV5-6 to TRBJ2-7; no clear D. Germline CDR1 SGHDT, CDR2 YYEEEE. The germline V and J ends were trimmed by 1 base and 3 bases, with 11 bases remaining between them. The CDR3 is 14 amino acids. The CDR3 sequence: CASSLYNGYYEQYF. As DNA, the CDR3 is TGTGCCAGCAGCTTGTATAACGGATACTACGAGCAGTACTTC.

This chain connects TRBV6-1 to TRBJ2-7; TRBD1 is a possible D gene (5 bases). The CDR3 extends over 13 amino acids. Trimming removed 1 base at V and 2 bases at J, with 6 bases between. CDR1 is MNHNS, CDR2 SASEGT, per germline. The CDR3 nucleotides are TGTGCCAGCAGTGAAGGGACACCCTACGAGCAGTACTTC. This codes for CASSEGTPYEQYF.

As concerns this clone: It differs at one base from a far larger clone, so likely a read error. The rearrangement uses TRBV30 and TRBJ1-2; D unresolved. Between the trimmed V and J ends, which lost 2 bases and 7 bases, there was a span of 14 bases. Germline CDR1 and CDR2: GTSNPN and SVGIG (reference sequence). CDR3 size: 13 residues. The DNA of the CDR3 is TGTGCCTGGAGTCTTACCGCAACACCTGGCTACACCTTC. Protein: CAWSLTATPGYTF.

The chain joins TRBV28 to TRBJ1-5, with D hard to call. The CDR3 contains 12 residues. V lost 11 bases, J lost 4 bases, and 12 bases lay in between. CDR1 is MDHEN, CDR2 SYDVKM, per germline. CDR3 DNA sequence: TGTGCCTCGGAGCGTCTAAATCAGCCCCAGCATTTT. Residues: CASERLNQPQHF.

A note on this clone: The sample has other DNA sequences that encode this CDR3 too. The genes are TRBV7-2 and TRBJ2-7, with 9 bases matching TRBD1. After removal of 3 bases from V and 0 bases from J, the junction contained 3 bases not matched to a gene. CDR1 and CDR2 from the germline V gene are SGHTA and FQGNSA. The CDR3 loop spans 15 amino acids. The CDR3 loop reads CASSFGQGSSYEQYF. In nucleotides, the CDR3 is TGTGCCAGCAGCTTTGGACAGGGGTCCTCCTACGAGCAGTACTTC.

V gene TRBV30 combines with J gene TRBJ2-5, with TRBD2 identical over 7 bases. Germline assignment: CDR1 GTSNPN and CDR2 SVGIG (reference sequence). V lost 3 bases and J lost 1; bases outside the gene matches: 5. The CDR3 runs to 14 residues. The CDR3 region is CAWSVGLSQETQYF. The CDR3 DNA reads TGTGCCTGGAGCGTGGGACTATCCCAAGAGACCCAGTACTTC.

The CDR3 sequence is CASSYPDRGEQFF. The CDR3 DNA follows: TGTGCCAGCAGTTACCCGGACAGGGGTGAGCAGTTCTTC. V and J are TRBV6-6 and TRBJ2-1, with 9 bases that match TRBD1. This CDR3 has 13 residues. Germline V gives CDR1 MNHNY, CDR2 SVGAGI (reference sequence). The ends lost 2 bases at V and 9 bases at J; junction bases unmatched: 2.

The CDR3 is CASSPRPGGQDEQFF. The CDR3 nucleotides are TGTGCCAGCTCACCTCGCCCAGGGGGTCAGGATGAGCAGTTCTTC. This sequence joins TRBV18 and TRBJ2-1, with 7 bases aligning to TRBD1. The CDR3 is 15 residues long. Germline V lookup: CDR1 KGHSH, CDR2 LQKENI. V lost 3 bases to trimming and J lost 8 bases; unmatched junction nucleotides: 10.